A single sample gave rise to the 19 T cell receptor beta chains below, sequenced in a study of blood T cell repertoires in COVID-19. Libraries were prepared by immunoSEQ multiplex PCR; TCRdb keeps only in-frame clonotypes and omits some of them. The table lists 300,000 or so clones, over 75% of them singletons. Sequenced material: PBMCs or T cells enriched from blood (not recorded which). These receptors all come from a woman aged 30 to 39 who had recovered from COVID-19.

The genes are TRBV4-1 and TRBJ2-3, with D maybe TRBD2 (6 bases). This CDR3 contains 16 residues. Trimming left V 4 bases short and J 0 bases short, with 14 bases between. CDR1 is MGHRA, CDR2 YSYEKL, per germline. The CDR3 region is CASSPLSGESTDTQYF. The DNA for the CDR3 is TGCGCCAGCAGCCCCCTGTCGGGGGAAAGCACAGATACGCAGTATTTT.

The chain couples TRBV25-1 to TRBJ2-1; 7 bases fit TRBD1. The CDR3 runs 15 residues. Germline V gene sequence: CDR1 MGHDK, CDR2 SYGVNS. V lost 3 bases to trimming and J lost 4 bases; unmatched junction nucleotides: 6. DNA of the CDR3: TGTGCCAGCAGTGACTCGGGACAGCCTTACAATGAGCAGTTCTTC. It yields the protein CASSDSGQPYNEQFF. Looking up the rest from reference TRBV25-1 and TRBJ2-1 gives the full variable domain: EADIYQTPRYLVIGTGKKITLECSQTMGHDKMYWYQQDPGMELHLIHYSYGVNSTEKGDLSSESTVSRIRTEHFPLTLESARPSHTSQYLCASSDSGQPYNEQFFGPGTRLTVL.

This chain links TRBV28 with TRBJ2-7; tentative D call: TRBD2 (5 bases). Germline CDR1 is MDHEN and CDR2 is SYDVKM. The CDR3 runs to 12 residues. The ends were cut back, 4 bases at V and 3 bases at J, with 7 bases in the middle. In nucleotides, the CDR3 is TGTGCCAGCAGTTATCGGGGCTACGAGCAGTACTTC. Protein: CASSYRGYEQYF.

V gene TRBV3-1 (or the pseudogene TRBV3-2) combines with J gene TRBJ2-6; D is unclear. The CDR3 spans 17 residues. Trimming cost V 1 base and J 0 bases, with 10 bases left between them. Germline loops: CDR1 LGHDT, CDR2 YNNKEL (reference sequence). The chain's CDR3 is CASSQVLQISGANVLTF. In DNA form, the CDR3 reads TGTGCCAGCAGCCAAGTCTTACAGATCTCTGGGGCCAACGTCCTGACTTTC.

The rearrangement uses TRBV19 and TRBJ1-5, with D perhaps matching TRBD1 (5 bases). Looked up from germline, CDR1 is LNHDA and CDR2 is SQIVND (reference sequence). With 10 bases removed from V and 2 bases from J, the gap between germline ends came to 15 bases. The CDR3 has 14 residues. The CDR3 protein is CATVDSLGNQPQHF. The DNA for the CDR3 is TGTGCCACCGTAGACAGTCTTGGCAATCAGCCCCAGCATTTT.

Concerning this clone: The sample carries other DNA sequences with the same CDR3. This chain joins TRBV30 and TRBJ2-6, with a possible D match to TRBD2 (5 bases). In germline, CDR1 is GTSNPN, CDR2 SVGIG (reference sequence). The CDR3 contains 14 residues. V gave up 2 bases and J gave up 3 bases, with 8 bases separating them. The CDR3 DNA reads TGTGCCTGGAGTCCGGGGAGTGGGGCCAACGTCCTGACTTTC. Translated, it gives CAWSPGSGANVLTF.

This sequence joins TRBV21-1 and TRBJ2-3; the table assigns TRBD1, which was not confirmed against the DNA. TRBV21-1 is recorded as a pseudogene. This CDR3 comprises 16 residues. The CDR3 sequence: CASSWIRGPSTDTQYF. In DNA form, the CDR3 reads TGTGCCAGCAGCTGGATAAGGGGCCCCTCCACAGATACGCAGTATTTT.

V gene TRBV5-1 combines with J gene TRBJ1-3, with D possibly TRBD1 on 6 matching bases. This CDR3 region has 15 residues. Trimming pared 3 bases from V and 1 base from J, leaving 11 bases between. Germline V gene lookup returns CDR1 SGHRS and CDR2 YFSETQ. CDR3 bases: TGCGCCAGCAGCTCGACAGGTGATTCTGGAAACACCATATATTTT. Protein sequence: CASSSTGDSGNTIYF. Looking up the rest from reference TRBV5-1 and TRBJ1-3 gives the full variable domain: KAGVTQTPRYLIKTRGQQVTLSCSPISGHRSVSWYQQTPGQGLQFLFEYFSETQRNKGNFPGRFSGRQFSNSRSEMNVSTLELGDSALYLCASSSTGDSGNTIYFGEGSWLTVV.

A few counts support this clone. V gene TRBV28 combines with J gene TRBJ2-3; TRBD2 agrees at 8 bases. The CDR3 runs 15 residues. Germline CDR1 reads MDHEN; CDR2 reads SYDVKM. J was trimmed by 2 bases and V by 7 bases; bases with no gene match: 8. The CDR3 region has the DNA TGTGCCAGCATACCCCTAGCGGGCCTCACAGATACGCAGTATTTT. Protein sequence: CASIPLAGLTDTQYF.

The DNA for the CDR3 is TGTGCCAGCAGTCCTGCGGGGGGCGACGGCTACACCTTC. This translates into CASSPAGGDGYTF. This rearrangement joins TRBV7-9 to TRBJ1-2, with TRBD1 as a possible D gene (6 bases). CDR1 is SEHNR, CDR2 FQNEAQ, per germline (reference sequence). This CDR3 comprises 13 residues. V shed 6 bases and J shed 8 bases, with 16 bases lying between them.

The rearrangement uses TRBV28 and TRBJ2-5; D perhaps matches TRBD2 (6 bases). Germline values: CDR1 MDHEN, CDR2 SYDVKM. CDR3 size: 14 residues. V was shortened by 6 bases and J by 3 bases, with 14 bases between the two germline ends. CDR3 DNA: TGTGCCAGCAGGGGAGGAGGGAGGAAAGAGACCCAGTACTTC. It yields the protein CASRGGGRKETQYF. Together with reference TRBV28 and TRBJ2-5, the CDR3 gives the full variable domain: DVKVTQSSRYLVKRTGEKVFLECVQDMDHENMFWYRQDPGLGLRLIYFSYDVKMKEKGDIPEGYSVSREKKERFSLILESASTNQTSMYLCASRGGGRKETQYFGPGTRLLVL.

The J gene is TRBJ2-7, the V gene TRBV30; no reliable D call. Germline lookup yields CDR1 GTSNPN and CDR2 SVGIG (reference sequence). V dropped 1 base and J dropped 6 bases, with 16 bases sitting between them. The CDR3 extends over 14 amino acids. This CDR3 reads CAWSASTVRVEQYF. CDR3 sequence (DNA): TGTGCCTGGAGTGCGAGTACAGTGCGCGTCGAGCAGTACTTC. The variable domain in full, with the rest retrieved from reference TRBV30 and TRBJ2-7, is SQTIHQWPATLVQPVGSPLSLECTVEGTSNPNLYWYRQAAGRGLQLLFYSVGIGQISSEVPQNLSASRPQDRQFILSSKKLLLSDSGFYLCAWSASTVRVEQYFGPGTRLTVT.

The genes are TRBV24-1 and TRBJ1-1; D remains ambiguous. The length of the CDR3 is 11 residues. Germline CDR1 reads KGHDR; CDR2 reads SFDVKD. Trimming shortened V by 7 bases and J by 7 bases, and 9 bases separated the two germline ends. CDR3 loop: CATSAGVEAFF. CDR3 sequence (DNA): TGTGCCACCAGCGCCGGGGTTGAAGCTTTCTTT.

This chain connects TRBV9 to TRBJ1-1, with 8 bases fitting TRBD1. This CDR3 contains 15 residues. V gave up 0 bases and J gave up 4 bases; unmatched junction bases: 5. The germline CDR1 and CDR2 sequences are SGDLS and YYNGEE. CDR3 sequence (DNA): TGTGCCAGCAGCGTAGCTAGGACAGGGCTCACTGAAGCTTTCTTT. Protein product: CASSVARTGLTEAFF.

The CDR3 sequence: CASSSEGTEETQYF. Written as DNA, the CDR3 is TGTGCCAGCAGCTCCGAGGGGACAGAAGAGACCCAGTACTTC. J is TRBJ2-5 and V is TRBV28, with 7 bases fitting TRBD1. Trimming removed 6 bases from V and 3 bases from J; junction bases left unmatched: 7. Germline loops: CDR1 MDHEN, CDR2 SYDVKM. The CDR3 is 14 residues long.

This chain links TRBV5-4 with TRBJ2-7; a weak D match, TRBD2 (6 bases). The CDR3 totals 14 residues. Trimming left V 0 bases short and J 6 bases short, with 13 bases between. Germline values: CDR1 SGHNT, CDR2 YYREEE (reference sequence). The CDR3 here is CASSLDGRWVEQYF. CDR3 sequence (DNA): TGTGCCAGCAGCTTGGACGGGAGATGGGTCGAGCAGTACTTC.

This clone was detected a few times. The chain carries TRBV5-6 and TRBJ1-1; TRBD1 matches at 7 bases. The CDR3 covers 18 residues. With 4 bases clipped from V and 4 bases from J, the junction kept 19 bases outside the gene matches. Germline V gene data show CDR1 as SGHDT and CDR2 as YYEEEE. CDR3 loop: CASSNEQTGRSFRTEAFF. The CDR3 DNA reads TGTGCCAGCAGCAACGAACAGACAGGGAGGTCTTTTCGCACTGAAGCTTTCTTT.

The chain combines TRBV18 with TRBJ1-6; perhaps TRBD1 as D (6 bases). Germline CDR1 KGHSH, CDR2 LQKENI. The CDR3 spans 16 residues. V lost 6 bases, J lost 6 bases, and 18 bases lay in between. The CDR3 DNA reads TGTGCCAGCTCTCGCGCTAGGACAGAAGTTAATTCACCCCTCCACTTT. The encoded protein is CASSRARTEVNSPLHF.

The chain links TRBV18 to TRBJ2-3; a possible D gene is TRBD1 (6 bases). This CDR3 comprises 14 residues. Looked up from germline, CDR1 is KGHSH and CDR2 is LQKENI. Trimming stripped 3 bases from V and 3 bases from J, with 10 bases between. The CDR3 sequence is CASSPGTGTDTQYF. The CDR3, as DNA: TGTGCCAGCTCACCCGGCACAGGGACAGATACGCAGTATTTT.